This T cell receptor (beta chain) was captured by sequencing in a study of CD8 T cells in Susac syndrome. Sequencing of TCR beta was carried out in blood CD8+ and CD4+ T cells. The controls, all healthy donors, were matched for age and sex. Broader study findings: An acknowledgment was made by the study that its TCR sequencing and HLA analysis involved relatively few individuals.

As for this clonotype: Antigen: not known.

Random hexamers served to reverse transcribe roughly 0.5 to 1 ug RNA. TCRdb redid the calling of the immunoSEQ multiplex PCR reads with MiXCR, one entry per CDR3 protein. This sample has some 110,000 distinct CDR3 sequences, with around 94% found just once. There are 17 residues in the CDR3. V lost 4 bases to trimming and J lost 4 bases; unmatched junction nucleotides: 15. The germline V gene has CDR1 SGHTA and CDR2 FQGNSA. This TCR derives from a human donor in good health. The source material was CD4+ T cells from PBMCs. The genes are TRBV7-2 and TRBJ1-2; 7 nucleotides line up with TRBD1. This CDR3 reads CASSSSTTGQGVYGYTF. CDR3 coding DNA: TGTGCCAGCAGCTCCTCGACCACAGGGCAGGGGGTCTATGGCTACACCTTC. The variable domain in full, with the rest retrieved from reference TRBV7-2 and TRBJ1-2, is GAGVSQSPSNKVTEKGKDVELRCDPISGHTALYWYRQSLGQGLEFLIYFQGNSAPDKSGLPSDRFSAERTGGSVSTLTIQRTQQEDSAVYLCASSSSTTGQGVYGYTFGSGTRLTVV.